This T cell receptor beta chain appears in the sequencing data of a study of response to subunit inactivated influenza vaccine. Overall study findings and caveats: That few new T cells are recruited by each seasonal influenza vaccination was the authors' suggestion.

In this sample, this clonotype turned up a few times. The target antigen is unknown. This CDR3 is 16 amino acids long. Germline V CDR1 and CDR2: DFQATT, SNEGSKA (reference sequence). V was cut by 0 bases and J by 7 bases, with 19 bases left in between. TCRdb re-called the RT-PCR reads through MiXCR, storing one row per CDR3 protein. In the table there are 500,000 to 600,000 distinct CDR3 sequences, over 9.5% of which are singletons. The TCR originated in a middle-aged man who received an inactivated influenza vaccine. Sequenced material: PBMCs from blood, taken on the day of vaccination. The chain uses TRBV20-1 and TRBJ2-1; TRBD2 might be the D (5 bases). CDR3 coding DNA: TGCAGTGCTAGAGACTTCTATGAGGGTTCAGAGAATGAGCAGTTCTTC. This encodes CSARDFYEGSENEQFF.